The 22 T cell receptor beta chains below come from one sample, sequenced in a study of blood T cells in healthy people across ages. PCR was performed a second time for roughly 7 to 11 cycles using a sample-barcoded 5' primer and a J-beta primer mix. TCRdb re-analysed the 5' RACE reads in MiXCR, keeping a single row per CDR3 protein. The sample contains some 800,000 distinct CDR3 sequences, around a quarter of which appear only once. These data are also associated with another study on T cells of mothers and their children.

Specimen: blood. These TCRs come from a boy younger than 18 in good health.

This clonotype has only a few counts. CDR3 protein: CASSQGFYQEVDEQFF. The CDR3 DNA sequence: TGCGCCAGCAGCCAAGGATTCTACCAGGAGGTCGATGAGCAGTTCTTC. V usage is TRBV4-1 and J usage is TRBJ2-5; tentative D call: TRBD2 (5 bases). TRBJ2-1 explains the end of the DNA better; the J call may be wrong. The CDR3 sequence is 16 residues long. Germline lookup yields CDR1 MGHRA and CDR2 YSYEKL.

This sequence joins TRBV11-3 and TRBJ2-1, with no clear D. The DNA end is more similar to TRBJ2-7, so the J call may be wrong. Germline CDR1 reads SGHNT; CDR2 reads YENEEA. There are 15 residues in the CDR3. Written as DNA, the CDR3 is TGTGCCAGCAGCCCCCGACCAGGAGACTCCTACGAGCAGTACTTC. Translation: CASSPRPGDSYEQYF.

The V call is TRBV7-2, the J call TRBJ1-4; D gene unclear. Germline CDR1 SGHTA, CDR2 FQGNSA. The germline V and J ends were trimmed by 4 bases and 13 bases, with 10 bases remaining between them. The CDR3 has 11 amino acids. DNA for the CDR3: TGTGCCAGCAGCTCCGGGGTAGGACTGTTTTTT. Protein sequence: CASSSGVGLFF.

The chain has TRBV3-1 and TRBJ2-3, with D unclear. The CDR3 runs 18 residues. V was pared by 0 bases and J by 4 bases, with 20 bases between. CDR1 is LGHDT, CDR2 YNNKEL, per germline (reference sequence). CDR3 protein: CASSQDPGRPGIPDTQYF. The CDR3 nucleotides are TGTGCCAGCAGCCAAGATCCCGGCAGGCCAGGTATCCCAGATACGCAGTATTTT.

The rearrangement joins TRBV5-1 to TRBJ1-4; D is uncertain. The CDR3 covers 16 residues. V gave up 4 bases and J gave up 0 bases, with 13 bases separating them. In germline, CDR1 is SGHRS, CDR2 YFSETQ. This CDR3 reads CASSTGRVATNEKLFF. Written as DNA, the CDR3 is TGCGCCAGCAGCACTGGTAGGGTTGCAACTAATGAAAAACTGTTTTTT.

The chain has TRBV27 and TRBJ2-1, with 14 bases aligning to TRBD2. Trimming at V came to 4 bases and at J to 9 bases, leaving 8 bases not matched to a gene. CDR1 and CDR2 from the germline V gene are MNHEY and SMNVEV (reference sequence). The CDR3 sequence is 16 residues long. CDR3 amino acids: CASSSGTSGSLGEQFF. The CDR3 DNA reads TGTGCCAGCAGTTCCGGGACTAGCGGGAGTTTGGGTGAGCAGTTCTTC.

This clonotype was detected many times. This chain links TRBV27 with TRBJ2-7, with D perhaps matching TRBD1 or TRBD2 (5 bases each). The CDR3 is made up of 14 amino acids. V lost 3 bases, J lost 0 bases, and 9 bases lay in between. Germline V lookup: CDR1 MNHEY, CDR2 SMNVEV (reference sequence). The CDR3 loop reads CASSFAGSSYEQYF. CDR3 nucleotide sequence: TGTGCCAGCAGTTTTGCAGGGAGCTCCTACGAGCAGTACTTC.

This clonotype was found a few times. The J gene is TRBJ1-6, the V gene TRBV18; 9 nucleotides match TRBD1. CDR3 length: 16 residues. The V gene end was trimmed by 5 bases and the J gene end by 8 bases; junction bases not matched to a gene: 10. Germline V CDR1 and CDR2: KGHSH, LQKENI. The CDR3 is CASSVTGQGLDSPLHF. CDR3 nucleotides: TGTGCCAGCTCAGTCACGGGACAGGGACTTGATTCACCCCTCCACTTT.

The chain joins TRBV12-3 or TRBV12-4 to TRBJ2-6, with D hard to call. The CDR3 has 14 amino acids. The V end was cut by 6 bases, the J end by 0 bases, with 6 bases between. CDR3 in DNA: TGTGCCAGCAGACTGAACTCTGGGGCCAACGTCCTGACTTTC. It yields the protein CASRLNSGANVLTF.

The V and J genes are TRBV7-9 and TRBJ2-1; D is perhaps TRBD2 (5 bases). Germline V gene lookup returns CDR1 SEHNR and CDR2 FQNEAQ (reference sequence). Trimming pared 6 bases from V and 3 bases from J, leaving 18 bases between. The CDR3 extends over 16 amino acids. In DNA, the CDR3 is TGTGCCAGCAGTCCCGTCTTGGGAGAAATCTACAATGAGCAGTTCTTC. Amino acid sequence: CASSPVLGEIYNEQFF.

This chain joins TRBV4-1 and TRBJ2-5; 10 bases line up with TRBD1. The J call may not be correct, given that the DNA end is closer to TRBJ2-7. The CDR3 contains 15 residues. Germline CDR1 and CDR2: MGHRA and YSYEKL. The CDR3 sequence: CASSPLTGGEDEQYF. The DNA of the CDR3 is TGCGCCAGCAGCCCCCTGACAGGGGGCGAAGACGAGCAGTACTTC.

This clonotype appeared a few times. The chain recombines TRBV6-2 or TRBV6-3 with TRBJ2-7; no firm D call. The V gene lost 5 bases and the J gene lost 7 bases, with 9 bases spanning the gap. In germline, CDR1 is MNHEY, CDR2 SVGEGT. The CDR3 consists of 11 residues. The CDR3 DNA reads as TGTGCCAGCAGTACCTTCGGGGAGCAGTACTTC. Translating gives CASSTFGEQYF.

This clonotype occurred a few times. The chain uses TRBV7-3 and TRBJ2-6; unclear D gene. The germline CDR1 and CDR2 sequences are SGHTA and FQGTGA. The CDR3 is made up of 15 amino acids. Trimming removed 2 bases at V and 0 bases at J, with 5 bases between. In nucleotides, the CDR3 is TGTGCCAGCAGCTTAGAGACCTCTGGGGCCAACGTCCTGACTTTC. This encodes CASSLETSGANVLTF.

J is TRBJ2-5 and V is TRBV14, with TRBD2 as a possible D gene (5 bases). CDR1 is SGHDN and CDR2 is FVKESK in the germline V gene. The CDR3 loop spans 16 amino acids. Trimming took off 0 bases at V and 2 bases at J, with 13 bases between the two ends. CDR3 loop: CASSQDSAGKQETQYF. The CDR3 nucleotides read TGTGCCAGCAGCCAAGATAGTGCGGGCAAACAAGAGACCCAGTACTTC.

As regards this clonotype: Relative to the germline gene, one junction end is altered; a read error may explain this. V and J are TRBV7-2 and TRBJ2-7, with 7 nucleotides matching TRBD2. Per germline, CDR1 SGHTA and CDR2 FQGNSA. CDR3 length equals 13 residues. The CDR3 DNA is TGTGCCAGCAGTCCCGGACTAGTATACGAGGAGTACTTC. Amino acid sequence: CASSPGLVYEEYF.

The V and J genes are TRBV30 and TRBJ1-4; D is ambiguous. Germline CDR1 reads GTSNPN; CDR2 reads SVGIG (reference sequence). This CDR3 region has 14 residues. V shed 0 bases and J shed 1 base, with 6 bases lying between them. In nucleotides, the CDR3 is TGTGCCTGGAGTGTGGGCATAACTAATGAAAAACTGTTTTTT. Translating it yields CAWSVGITNEKLFF.

A word on this clonotype: The junction departs from germline at one end; a sequencing error may be responsible. The gene calls are TRBV20-1 and TRBJ2-1; D may be TRBD2 (6 bases). CDR3 length equals 15 residues. CDR1 and CDR2 (germline): DFQATT, SNEGSKA (reference sequence). The DNA for the CDR3 is TGCAGTGTTAGAGGGCCGACTAGTCTGGGCAATGAGCAGTTCTTC. This gives the protein CSVRGPTSLGNEQFF.

This clonotype turned up a few times. As DNA, the CDR3 is TGCGCCAGCAGCTCGATGGGGGGACAGGGGGTGAATGAGCAGTTCTTC. Translating it yields CASSSMGGQGVNEQFF. The rearrangement uses TRBV5-1 and TRBJ2-1, with TRBD1 matching over 11 bases. The ends lost 3 bases at V and 7 bases at J; junction bases unmatched: 9. The CDR3 length is 16 residues. Germline V CDR1 and CDR2: SGHRS, YFSETQ.

The chain employs TRBV15 and TRBJ2-3, with 7 bases fitting TRBD2. CDR1 LNHNV and CDR2 YYDKDF come from the germline V gene (reference sequence). Trimming took 0 bases from V and 5 from J; bases not matched to a gene: 14. There are 18 residues in the CDR3. For the CDR3, the DNA is TGTGCCACCAGCAGAGATACGGCGGGAGCCATGGTCAGAGATACGCAGTATTTT. It specifies CATSRDTAGAMVRDTQYF.

This chain joins TRBV20-1 and TRBJ2-1, with D hard to call. The germline V gene encodes CDR1 DFQATT and CDR2 SNEGSKA (reference sequence). V lost 0 bases to trimming and J lost 2 bases, with 11 bases between them. The CDR3 contains 15 residues. The CDR3 loop is CSARDLKLTYNEQFF. The CDR3 DNA is TGCAGTGCTAGAGATTTAAAACTTACCTACAATGAGCAGTTCTTC.

Worth noting for this clonotype: This clone may be a read error of a much larger clone one base away. J is TRBJ2-2 and V is TRBV7-2, with TRBD2 matching over 8 bases. The CDR3 totals 16 residues. The V gene's germline CDR1 is SGHTA and CDR2 FQGNSA. CDR3 coding DNA: TGTGCCAGCAGCTTGTGGACAGCGGGAGTCACCGGGGAGCTGGTTTTT. This codes for CASSLWTAGVTGELVF.

This clonotype appeared a few times. The genes are TRBV7-3 and TRBJ2-2; no clear D. The germline V and J ends were trimmed by 2 bases and 3 bases, with 7 bases remaining between them. The CDR3 has 14 residues. Germline assignment: CDR1 SGHTA and CDR2 FQGTGA. In DNA, the CDR3 is TGTGCCAGCAGCTTATCAGTTGACACCGGGGAGCTGTTTTTT. It codes for CASSLSVDTGELFF. The variable domain in full, completed from reference TRBV7-3 and TRBJ2-2, reads GAGVSQTPSNKVTEKGKYVELRCDPISGHTALYWYRQSLGQGPEFLIYFQGTGAADDSGLPNDRFFAVRPEGSVSTLKIQRTERGDSAVYLCASSLSVDTGELFFGEGSRLTVL.